The next 15 T cell receptor beta chains were all read from a single sample in a study of shared clonotypes between healthy human individuals. Libraries were prepared by immunoSEQ multiplex PCR; TCRdb keeps only in-frame clonotypes and omits some of them. Of about 2.3 million clones in the sample, 85% to 95% were seen once. Input material: naive CD4+ T cells from PBMCs. The subset was: CD45RA+ positively selected. These receptors all come from a man aged 18 to 29 in good health. Some clones in this sample may be carry-over from other donors' samples.

The rearrangement uses TRBV5-1 and TRBJ1-2; 8 positions match TRBD1. Germline V lookup: CDR1 SGHRS, CDR2 YFSETQ. This CDR3 has 14 residues. Trimming removed 4 bases from V and 2 bases from J; junction bases left unmatched: 4. The CDR3 nucleotides read TGCGCCAGCAGCGCCCGACAGGGGAACTATGGCTACACCTTC. Its translation is CASSARQGNYGYTF.

The V call is TRBV28, the J call TRBJ2-1; D may be TRBD2 (5 bases). Looked up from germline, CDR1 is MDHEN and CDR2 is SYDVKM. This CDR3 comprises 15 residues. V lost 7 bases and J lost 0, with 13 bases in between. This CDR3 is CASNPPGSSYNEQFF. For the CDR3, the DNA is TGTGCCAGCAACCCCCCGGGGAGCTCCTACAATGAGCAGTTCTTC.

A word on this clone: Other DNA sequences from this sample encode an identical CDR3 as well. The rearrangement uses TRBV5-1 and TRBJ2-7, with TRBD1 identical over 8 bases. Looked up from germline, CDR1 is SGHRS and CDR2 is YFSETQ. This CDR3 has 13 residues. Losses at the gene ends were 5 bases for V and 5 bases for J; bases not matched to a gene: 6. The CDR3 DNA reads as TGCGCCAGCAGTCTTGGACAGGGAGACGAGCAGTACTTC. It specifies CASSLGQGDEQYF. Variable domain in full (rest from reference TRBV5-1 and TRBJ2-7): KAGVTQTPRYLIKTRGQQVTLSCSPISGHRSVSWYQQTPGQGLQFLFEYFSETQRNKGNFPGRFSGRQFSNSRSEMNVSTLELGDSALYLCASSLGQGDEQYFGPGTRLTVT.

The chain links TRBV9 to TRBJ2-5, with 7 bases lining up with TRBD2. In germline, CDR1 is SGDLS, CDR2 YYNGEE. CDR3 length: 15 residues. Unmatched junction bases numbered 2, after V lost 0 bases and J lost 0 bases. Here the CDR3 DNA reads TGTGCCAGCAGCGTAGGGGAGGGGTACCAAGAGACCCAGTACTTC. This encodes CASSVGEGYQETQYF.

The chain combines TRBV6-5 with TRBJ2-3, with D possibly called TRBD1 or TRBD2 (5 bases each). Trimming stripped 9 bases from V and 0 bases from J, with 16 bases between. The CDR3 consists of 15 residues. CDR1 is MNHEY and CDR2 is SVGAGI in the germline V gene. CDR3 nucleotide sequence: TGTGCCAGTCGGGACGGATGTTATAGCACAGATACGCAGTATTTT. Protein sequence: CASRDGCYSTDTQYF.

In its sample, this clone was seen a few times. This chain uses TRBV30 with TRBJ1-5; TRBD1 matches 8 bases. Germline lookup yields CDR1 GTSNPN and CDR2 SVGIG (reference sequence). With 2 bases clipped from V and 3 bases from J, the junction kept 6 bases outside the gene matches. This CDR3 region has 15 residues. For the CDR3, the DNA is TGTGCCTGGAGTCGGGGGACAGGTGACAATCAGCCCCAGCATTTT. It is translated as CAWSRGTGDNQPQHF.

The chain joins TRBV4-2 to TRBJ1-4; 9 positions agree with TRBD1. After removal of 5 bases from V and 0 bases from J, the junction contained 4 bases not matched to a gene. The CDR3 extends over 16 amino acids. From germline, CDR1 is LGHNA and CDR2 YNFKEQ. This CDR3 is CASSNRQGATNEKLFF. The CDR3 coding sequence is TGTGCCAGCAGCAATCGACAGGGGGCAACTAATGAAAAACTGTTTTTT.

V is TRBV7-2 and J is TRBJ2-3; 10 bases are shared with TRBD2. This CDR3 region has 16 residues. CDR1 is SGHTA, CDR2 FQGNSA, per germline. V shed 1 base, J shed 3 bases, and the junction held 4 bases outside the gene matches. The CDR3 sequence is CASSLEVAGGTDTQYF. CDR3 bases: TGTGCCAGCAGCTTAGAAGTAGCGGGGGGAACAGATACGCAGTATTTT. Looking up the rest from reference TRBV7-2 and TRBJ2-3 gives the full variable domain: GAGVSQSPSNKVTEKGKDVELRCDPISGHTALYWYRQSLGQGLEFLIYFQGNSAPDKSGLPSDRFSAERTGGSVSTLTIQRTQQEDSAVYLCASSLEVAGGTDTQYFGPGTRLTVL.

This clone was seen just once. This chain uses TRBV28 with TRBJ1-2; 7 nucleotides match TRBD1. There are 15 residues in the CDR3. Trimming cost V 3 bases and J 4 bases; bases outside gene matches: 8. Germline values: CDR1 MDHEN, CDR2 SYDVKM. CDR3 in amino acids: CASSFQGGSGYGYTF. The CDR3 region has the DNA TGTGCCAGCAGTTTCCAGGGGGGTTCAGGCTATGGCTACACCTTC.

This chain uses TRBV7-2 with TRBJ1-2, with D unclear. V lost 1 base and J lost 7, with 16 bases in between. The CDR3 is made up of 15 amino acids. Germline V CDR1 and CDR2: SGHTA, FQGNSA. The CDR3 DNA reads TGTGCCAGCAGCTTAGACTGGACTCACCCGGGTGGCTACACCTTC. Translation: CASSLDWTHPGGYTF.

The V and J genes are TRBV5-4 and TRBJ2-7; possibly TRBD2 for D (7 bases). V was shortened by 2 bases and J by 1 base, with 13 bases between the two germline ends. Germline V gives CDR1 SGHNT, CDR2 YYREEE (reference sequence). The CDR3 covers 15 residues. CDR3 coding DNA: TGTGCCAGCAGCTTAGGGGGGGCGTTTTCCTACGAGCAGTACTTC. Translated: CASSLGGAFSYEQYF.

This sequence joins TRBV5-1 and TRBJ1-2; perhaps TRBD1 as D (5 bases). V lost 1 base and J lost 4, with 17 bases in between. The V gene's germline CDR1 is SGHRS and CDR2 YFSETQ. The CDR3 covers 16 residues. The CDR3 nucleotides read TGCGCCAGCAGCTTGTCCTGGAGGGGCACCCGCTATGGCTACACCTTC. Residues: CASSLSWRGTRYGYTF. The full variable domain, completed using reference TRBV5-1 and TRBJ1-2, is KAGVTQTPRYLIKTRGQQVTLSCSPISGHRSVSWYQQTPGQGLQFLFEYFSETQRNKGNFPGRFSGRQFSNSRSEMNVSTLELGDSALYLCASSLSWRGTRYGYTFGSGTRLTVV.

The V and J genes are TRBV2 and TRBJ1-2; D is unresolved. V lost 3 bases and J 3 bases, leaving 11 bases between the germline ends. The CDR3 covers 14 residues. Germline assignment: CDR1 SNHLY and CDR2 FYNNEI. In nucleotides, the CDR3 is TGTGCCAGCAGTGATAGCGCGCCGGACTATGGCTACACCTTC. Protein sequence: CASSDSAPDYGYTF. Full variable domain (missing parts from reference TRBV2 and TRBJ1-2): EPEVTQTPSHQVTQMGQEVILRCVPISNHLYFYWYRQILGQKVEFLVSFYNNEISEKSEIFDDQFSVERPDGSNFTLKIRSTKLEDSAMYFCASSDSAPDYGYTFGSGTRLTVV.

The V and J genes are TRBV6-5 and TRBJ2-5, with D perhaps TRBD1 (6 bases). The length of the CDR3 is 14 residues. Germline assignment: CDR1 MNHEY and CDR2 SVGAGI. Trimming cost V 6 bases and J 4 bases, with 15 bases left between them. CDR3 bases: TGTGCCAGCAGCTTCACAGGGCAGGGAGAGACCCAGTACTTC. Its translation: CASSFTGQGETQYF.

The rearrangement links TRBV5-1 to TRBJ2-7; TRBD1 matches 9 bases. The length of the CDR3 is 14 residues. Germline-derived CDR1 and CDR2 are SGHRS and YFSETQ. V lost 3 bases, J lost 4 bases, and 5 bases stayed unmatched. The CDR3 nucleotides are TGCGCCAGCAGCTCCGGGACAGGGATGTACGAGCAGTACTTC. Translated: CASSSGTGMYEQYF.